This entry describes one TCR beta chain. What it binds is unknown. This entry belongs to a study of persistence of HIV-infected CD4 T cells. Study-level points and caveats: TCRbeta richness was lower in CMV- and Gag-responding cells than in anti-CD3/anti-CD28-responding cells.

An overlapping HIV-1 Gag peptide pool stimulated these cells at about 0.94 ug/peptide/mL. CD4+ T cells upregulating both CD40 ligand and CD69 were sorted as responding cells. The immunoSEQ assay was version 4, run in survey mode. Sequencing used immunoSEQ multiplex PCR; TCRdb keeps in-frame clones, though not all of them. The sample carries roughly 25,000 clones, around 67% recorded once. The sequences come from CD4+ T cells sorted from PBMCs after 18-hour stimulation, collected from a patient who received antiretroviral therapy. This sequence was found in an adult man with HIV who was CMV-seropositive.

The CDR3 DNA reads as TGCGCCAGCAGCTTCACCGGAGGACTAGCGGCTTACGAGCAGTACTTC. This sequence encodes CASSFTGGLAAYEQYF. This rearrangement joins TRBV5-1 to TRBJ2-7, with 10 bases aligning to TRBD2. Germline V CDR1 and CDR2: SGHRS, YFSETQ. The CDR3 runs to 16 residues. V lost 2 bases to trimming and J lost 4 bases; unmatched junction nucleotides: 9. The full variable domain, with the rest looked up from reference TRBV5-1 and TRBJ2-7, is KAGVTQTPRYLIKTRGQQVTLSCSPISGHRSVSWYQQTPGQGLQFLFEYFSETQRNKGNFPGRFSGRQFSNSRSEMNVSTLELGDSALYLCASSFTGGLAAYEQYFGPGTRLTVT.